This T cell receptor (beta chain) was captured by sequencing in a study of blood T cells in healthy people across ages. A second PCR, run for roughly 7 to 11 cycles, used a sample-barcoded 5' primer plus a J-beta primer mix. One entry per CDR3 protein, called by TCRdb with MiXCR from the 5' RACE reads. This table holds under 2,000,000 distinct CDR3 sequences, 49% found once. This clonotype was picked up one time. Trimming removed 2 bases from V and 1 base from J; junction bases left unmatched: 11. The CDR3 is 17 amino acids. Germline V CDR1 and CDR2: SGHKS, YYEKEE (reference sequence). The sample providers were healthy Caucasian people from Russia, aged about 6 to 95. Isolated per sample were at least 6.5 million PBMCs.

V is TRBV5-5 and J is TRBJ2-5; 7 bases fit TRBD1. The receptor's source is a woman between 35 and 50 years old in good health. The sequencing input was blood. The CDR3 DNA reads TGTGCCAGCAGCTTAAGGACAGGTTTTATTGCCCAAGAGACCCAGTACTTC. The encoded protein is CASSLRTGFIAQETQYF.